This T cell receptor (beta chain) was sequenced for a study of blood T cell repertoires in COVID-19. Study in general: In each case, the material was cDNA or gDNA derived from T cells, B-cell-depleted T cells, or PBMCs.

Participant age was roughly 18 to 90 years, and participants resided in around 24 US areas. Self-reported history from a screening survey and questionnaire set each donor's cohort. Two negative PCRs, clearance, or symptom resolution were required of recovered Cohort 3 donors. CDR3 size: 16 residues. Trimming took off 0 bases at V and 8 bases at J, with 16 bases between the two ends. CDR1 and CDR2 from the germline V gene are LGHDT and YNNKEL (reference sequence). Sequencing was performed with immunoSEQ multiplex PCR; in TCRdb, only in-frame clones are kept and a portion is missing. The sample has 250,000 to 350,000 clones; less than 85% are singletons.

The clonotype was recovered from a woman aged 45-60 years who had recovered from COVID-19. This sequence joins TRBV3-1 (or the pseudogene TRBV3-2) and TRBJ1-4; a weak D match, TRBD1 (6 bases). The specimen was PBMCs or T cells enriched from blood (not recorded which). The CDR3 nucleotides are TGTGCCAGCAGCCAAGATTCGCCACCTAGGGGGGAAAAACTGTTTTTT. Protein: CASSQDSPPRGEKLFF.